This is a list of T cell receptor beta chains from one sample in a study of blood T cell repertoires in COVID-19. Method: immunoSEQ multiplex PCR; TCRdb's copy keeps in-frame clones and lacks some. The sample carries about 130,000 clones, about 86% recorded once. Material for sequencing was PBMCs or T cells enriched from blood (not recorded which). All receptors come from a woman aged 45-65 years who had recovered from COVID-19. Both conserved end residues are part of each CDR3. Some rows have no size entry. The others give once, few or many, or a class for an expanded clone.

NA TRBV7-2 CASSQRTGGYQETQYF
NA TRBV4-3 CASSQDQDRVDHGYTF
NA TRBV5-6 CASSLSNQPQHF
few TRBV19 CASSIGNSPLHF
NA TRBV9 CASSVGAGTHNEQFF
NA TRBV5-1 CASSTGGSGALHF
few TRBV12-3/TRBV12-4 CASRQKNTGELFF
NA TRBV19 CASSMQGDQPQHF
NA TRBV5-5 CASSLMGQNEQFF
NA TRBV7-6 CASSLGQGRYGYTF
NA TRBV18 CASSRDNQPQHF
few TRBV13 CASSLARINEKLFF
NA TRBV2 CASNFPKTGIDGYTF
once TRBV6-4 CASSGGANADTQYF
NA TRBV5-4 CASSRGQINEKLFF
NA TRBV6-6 CASSYSGQDGYTF
NA TRBV3-1/TRBV3-2 CASSPILNRDGYTF
NA TRBV10-3 CAISDRGPGVSNQPQHF
NA TRBV18 CASSQTAQGNSGNTIYF
NA TRBV29-1 CSVVMGLAGREQYF
NA TRBV4-1 CASSQTGSYGYTF
NA TRBV10-3 CAISKTVMSNQPQHF
NA TRBV19 CASSIGTGYQPQHF
NA TRBV27 CASSLGQGPYEQYF
NA TRBV10-1 CASSEADRDTEAFF
NA TRBV11-1 CASSLERGLGTLF
NA TRBV12-3/TRBV12-4 CASSLAVAGELFF
NA TRBV10-3 CAISDRDQETQYF
NA TRBV7-3 CASSLRDRKAGELFF
NA TRBV2 CASTPRWVSQPQHF
NA TRBV19 CASSIGVGDTTEAFF
NA TRBV9 CASSGIGGDSPLHF
NA TRBV9 CASSDPSGLADPDTQYF
NA TRBV7-2 CASRPTSGGVLNEQFF
NA TRBV5-1 CASSLAELNIQYF
NA TRBV3-1/TRBV3-2 CASSQGAGQGARNTIYF
NA TRBV5-6 CASSFSPPSLYYEQYF
NA TRBV4-2 CASSQTGTGADTQYF
NA TRBV19 CASSMVVREKLFF
NA TRBV9 CASSQTQGREKLFF